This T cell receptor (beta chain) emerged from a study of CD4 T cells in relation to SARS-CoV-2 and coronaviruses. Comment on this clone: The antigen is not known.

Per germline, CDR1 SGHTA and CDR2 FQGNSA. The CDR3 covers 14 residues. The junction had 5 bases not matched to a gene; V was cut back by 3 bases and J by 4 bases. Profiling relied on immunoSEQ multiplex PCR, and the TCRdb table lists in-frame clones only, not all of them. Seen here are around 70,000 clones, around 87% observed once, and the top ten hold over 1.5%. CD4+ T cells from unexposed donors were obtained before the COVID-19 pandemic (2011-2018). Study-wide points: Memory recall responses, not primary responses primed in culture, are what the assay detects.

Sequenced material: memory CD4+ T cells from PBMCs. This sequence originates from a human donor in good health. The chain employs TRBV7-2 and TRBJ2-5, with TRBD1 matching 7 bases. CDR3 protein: CASSFDREAETQYF. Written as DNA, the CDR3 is TGTGCCAGCAGCTTCGACAGGGAAGCAGAGACCCAGTACTTC.